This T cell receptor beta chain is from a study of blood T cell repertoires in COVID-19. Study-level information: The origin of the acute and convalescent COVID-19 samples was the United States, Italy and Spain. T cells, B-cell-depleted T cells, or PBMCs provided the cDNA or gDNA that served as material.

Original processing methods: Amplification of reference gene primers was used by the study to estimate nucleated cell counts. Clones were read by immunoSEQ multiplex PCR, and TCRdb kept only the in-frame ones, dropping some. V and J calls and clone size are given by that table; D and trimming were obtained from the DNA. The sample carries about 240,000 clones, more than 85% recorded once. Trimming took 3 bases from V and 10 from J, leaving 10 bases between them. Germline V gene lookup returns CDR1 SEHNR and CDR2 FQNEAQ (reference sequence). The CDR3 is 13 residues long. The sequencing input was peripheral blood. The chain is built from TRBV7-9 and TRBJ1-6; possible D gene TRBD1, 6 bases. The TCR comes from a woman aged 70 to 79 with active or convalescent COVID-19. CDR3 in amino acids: CASSFERGSPLHF. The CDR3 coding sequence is TGTGCCAGCAGCTTTGAGAGGGGGTCACCCCTCCACTTT.